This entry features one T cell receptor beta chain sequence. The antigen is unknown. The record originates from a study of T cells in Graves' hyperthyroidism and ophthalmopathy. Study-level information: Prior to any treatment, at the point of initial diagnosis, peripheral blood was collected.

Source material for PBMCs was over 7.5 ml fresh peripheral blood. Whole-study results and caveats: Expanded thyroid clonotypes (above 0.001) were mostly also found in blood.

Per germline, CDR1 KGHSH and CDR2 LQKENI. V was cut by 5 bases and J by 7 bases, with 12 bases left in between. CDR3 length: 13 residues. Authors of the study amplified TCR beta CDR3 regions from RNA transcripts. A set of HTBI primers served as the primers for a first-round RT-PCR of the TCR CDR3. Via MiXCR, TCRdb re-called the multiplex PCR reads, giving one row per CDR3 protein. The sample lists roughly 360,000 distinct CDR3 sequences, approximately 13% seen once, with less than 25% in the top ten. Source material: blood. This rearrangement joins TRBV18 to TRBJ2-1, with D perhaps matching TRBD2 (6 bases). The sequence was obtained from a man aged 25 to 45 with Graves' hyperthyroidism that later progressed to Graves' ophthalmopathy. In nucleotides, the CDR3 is TGTGCCAGCTCAGGGGGGTTAGAGAATGAGCAGTTCTTC. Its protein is CASSGGLENEQFF.